This TCR beta chain is drawn from a study of identical twins. The study's findings and limits: Out-of-frame beta chain sequences displayed weaker excess sharing between twins. Abundant cord blood beta clonotypes carried fewer insertions; memory repertoires showed none. Modelling approaches yielded underestimates of out-of-frame TCR alpha sharing between monozygotic twins.

The CDR3 runs to 14 residues. Trimming pared 1 base from V and 4 bases from J, leaving 11 bases between. The V gene's germline CDR1 is SGHVS and CDR2 FQNEAQ. This clonotype has more than one count but fewer than ten. What it binds is not known. The authors used template switching to add a universal primer site and gave cDNA unique molecular identifiers. TCRdb recomputed calls from the 5' RACE reads with MiXCR, one row per CDR3 protein. The sample consists of approximately 690,000 distinct CDR3 sequences, 6% to 6.5% of them appearing once. The V gene is TRBV7-8, the J gene TRBJ2-7; D may be TRBD2 (6 bases). The receptor was isolated from a man between 18 and 29 years old in good health. Specimen: naive T cells sorted from blood. The CDR3 DNA reads TGTGCCAGCAGCTTAGTTGGGACTGGTTACGAGCAGTACTTC. Its translation: CASSLVGTGYEQYF.